This T cell receptor (beta chain) comes out of a study of a mutant IDH1 vaccine in newly diagnosed glioma (dated by TCRdb to the early 2020s). With respect to the entire study: Of the roughly 34 treated patients, approximately 62% were male and approximately 40% were female, and the mean age was around 40 years. Prior to enrollment, standard therapy consisting of radiotherapy alone, temozolomide alone, or radiochemotherapy with temozolomide had been administered to patients, with the combination being received by most patients. Peripheral blood was collected at six visits: V03 (baseline), V05, V07, V10, V12 and V13. Longitudinal TCRB deep sequencing was performed for 20 to 25 treated patients wherever samples were available for exploratory analyses.

Study-wide conclusions, independent of this receptor: Selection of PBMC samples for TCRB deep sequencing was based on availability. The authors stated that sample limitations prevented analyses of patient blood samples from being reproduced. Pseudoprogression appeared unrelated to alterations in the top peripheral T cell clonotypes detected by TCRB sequencing. Immune responses induced by the vaccine were seen in over 80% of patients across multiple MHC alleles.

The sample's time point, from its label and the paper: baseline, week 1 (first vaccination visit). The sample's treatment or condition label, in plain terms: pre-vaccination baseline after standard-of-care therapy. The donors had newly diagnosed IDH1-mutant astrocytomas of WHO grade 3 or 4 that showed loss of nuclear ATRX. The samples were drawn from NOA16, a multicentre, single-arm, open-label phase I trial in Germany that tested a mutant IDH1 peptide vaccine in humans for the first time. For immunogenicity testing, the blood drawn at visit V03 was used as the baseline sample. Genomic DNA for TCRB sequencing was extracted from EDTA blood using the DNeasy Blood and Tissue Kit. Receptor amplification or capture employed the immunoSEQ multiplex PCR assay. Rearranged TCR beta chain sequences were amplified with the hsTCRB Kit following the manufacturer's protocol. TCRB libraries were sequenced on an Illumina MiSeq. The original methods were these. The proprietary platform of the kit vendor was used for demultiplexing, trimming and gene mapping. TCRdb retrieved this table from immuneACCESS and kept in-frame rearrangements only. Not all clones are present; in checked studies, unresolved V genes account for under half, and no reason is known for the remainder. V, J and clone size derive from that table, while D and trimming were established from the DNA sequence. For this sample there are under 75,000 clones; approximately 92% appear just once. Together, the top ten hold approximately 2.4% of the sample.

Here V drops 5 bases and J drops 12 bases, and the junction holds 4 bases not matched to any gene. Taken from the germline V gene, the CDR1 and CDR2 loops are SGHTA and FQGNSA. Measured from the cysteine to the phenylalanine, the CDR3 is 12 residues long. Here the CDR3 DNA is all that survives: 36 bases in frame from base 1. A remark on this clone: No cognate antigen has been identified for it. Base qualities are not provided; no much larger clone lies one nucleotide away.

The rearranged chain carries TRBV7-2 and TRBJ1-6, with 7 bases aligning to TRBD1. This clonotype was sampled from a man aged 50 or older with glioma. Material: PBMCs, obtained from a glioma patient treated with radiotherapy, temozolomide or both. The DNA sequence follows: TGTGCCAGCAGCCTCGACAGGGAACCCCTCCACTTT. Its protein product is CASSLDREPLHF.